This T cell receptor (beta chain) was documented in a study of cytomegalovirus exposure and HLA in healthy donors. The germline CDR1 and CDR2 sequences are SGHTA and FQGNSA. The CDR3 is 14 residues long. V was shortened by 6 bases and J by 4 bases, with 12 bases between the two germline ends. PCR involved 60 Vbeta and 13 Jbeta primers. Using immunoSEQ multiplex PCR, the repertoire was profiled, and TCRdb retains in-frame clones only, with some absent. The sample holds approximately 150,000 clones; about 70% are singletons and the top ten take around 3%. Sequencing was done on a sample of PBMCs. This chain connects TRBV7-2 to TRBJ1-4; D is possibly TRBD1 (5 bases). This sequence originates from a woman between 35 and 50 years old in good health and CMV-seropositive. The CDR3 DNA is TGTGCCAGCAGAGTGACAGATCTTAATGAAAAACTGTTTTTT. This translates into CASRVTDLNEKLFF. The whole variable domain, filled in from reference TRBV7-2 and TRBJ1-4, reads GAGVSQSPSNKVTEKGKDVELRCDPISGHTALYWYRQSLGQGLEFLIYFQGNSAPDKSGLPSDRFSAERTGGSVSTLTIQRTQQEDSAVYLCASRVTDLNEKLFFGSGTQLSVL.